The 20 T cell receptor beta chains below come from one sample, sequenced in a study of blood T cell repertoires in COVID-19. The repertoire was sequenced with immunoSEQ multiplex PCR; TCRdb's copy has only in-frame clones and lacks some. Among around 180,000 clones listed, around 89% were seen once. Sequencing was performed on peripheral blood. These receptors all come from a human donor in a cohort sampled during active COVID-19.

This rearrangement joins TRBV11-2 to TRBJ2-7; 7 nucleotides match TRBD2. V was clipped by 4 bases and J by 2 bases; unmatched bases: 11. The CDR3 sequence is 16 residues long. The germline V gene encodes CDR1 SGHAT and CDR2 FQNNGV. Written as DNA, the CDR3 is TGTGCCAGCAGCTCTGGTTACCCGCGGGGGACCTACGAGCAGTACTTC. Residues: CASSSGYPRGTYEQYF.

The chain links TRBV6-5 to TRBJ2-2; 8 nucleotides line up with TRBD1. Unmatched junction bases numbered 9, after V lost 6 bases and J lost 6 bases. In germline, CDR1 is MNHEY, CDR2 SVGAGI. This CDR3 spans 15 amino acids. In DNA, the CDR3 is TGTGCCAGCAGAACTCGACAGGGGCGGGCCGGGGAGCTGTTTTTT. It yields the protein CASRTRQGRAGELFF.

V and J are TRBV9 and TRBJ1-3, with D unclear. Looked up from germline, CDR1 is SGDLS and CDR2 is YYNGEE. Trimming left V 4 bases short and J 3 bases short, with 14 bases between. There are 15 residues in the CDR3. The CDR3 region is CASSPGGSDGNTIYF. DNA of the CDR3: TGTGCCAGCAGCCCGGGAGGGAGTGATGGAAACACCATATATTTT.

The table lists this clone with a count of one. The V and J genes are TRBV7-9 and TRBJ1-2, with 9 bases that match TRBD1. Germline lookup yields CDR1 SEHNR and CDR2 FQNEAQ (reference sequence). This CDR3 comprises 17 residues. V lost 5 bases, J lost 2 bases, and 12 bases stayed unmatched. Written as DNA, the CDR3 is TGTGCCAGCAGCCCTAGAGGGGGGACAGGGCGAAACTATGGCTACACCTTC. This translates into CASSPRGGTGRNYGYTF.

The chain recombines TRBV10-3 with TRBJ1-1; TRBD1 agrees at 7 bases. Trimming removed 0 bases from V and 4 bases from J; junction bases left unmatched: 5. This CDR3 comprises 15 residues. Per germline, CDR1 ENHRY and CDR2 SYGVKD. The DNA of the CDR3 is TGTGCCATCAGTGAGTCACCGGGACAGACCACTGAAGCTTTCTTT. Protein sequence: CAISESPGQTTEAFF.

The chain combines TRBV5-4 with TRBJ1-2, with 10 bases lining up with TRBD1. Trimming cost V 3 bases and J 3 bases; bases outside gene matches: 2. Germline CDR1 and CDR2: SGHNT and YYREEE (reference sequence). The CDR3 runs to 14 residues. The CDR3 reads CASSYGQGDYGYTF. DNA for the CDR3: TGTGCCAGCAGCTATGGACAGGGGGACTATGGCTACACCTTC. The full variable domain, with the rest looked up from reference TRBV5-4 and TRBJ1-2, is ETGVTQSPTHLIKTRGQQVTLRCSSQSGHNTVSWYQQALGQGPQFIFQYYREEENGRGNFPPRFSGLQFPNYSSELNVNALELDDSALYLCASSYGQGDYGYTFGSGTRLTVV.

CDR3 sequence (DNA): TGTGCCAGCAGCTTGGACAGGGCGGAAGAAAAACTGTTTTTT. Its protein product is CASSLDRAEEKLFF. The rearrangement links TRBV7-9 to TRBJ1-4, with 8 bases lining up with TRBD1. In germline, CDR1 is SEHNR, CDR2 FQNEAQ (reference sequence). The J segment lost 8 bases and the V segment lost 3 bases, leaving 5 bases of the junction unmatched. The CDR3 is 14 amino acids.

This clone appeared many times. The chain recombines TRBV29-1 with TRBJ2-1; the D gene is possibly TRBD2 (5 bases). Germline V lookup: CDR1 SQVTM, CDR2 ANQGSEA. The ends were cut back, 8 bases at V and 7 bases at J, with 15 bases in the middle. This CDR3 region has 12 residues. The CDR3: CSLTTSGNEQFF. DNA of the CDR3: TGCAGCCTTACTACCTCGGGGAATGAGCAGTTCTTC.

The chain employs TRBV11-2 and TRBJ2-7; 10 bases map to TRBD2. V dropped 4 bases and J dropped 3; count of bases not matched to a gene: 3. CDR1 is SGHAT, CDR2 FQNNGV, per germline. CDR3 size: 14 residues. The CDR3 here is CASSSTSGYYEQYF. Here the CDR3 DNA reads TGTGCCAGCAGCTCGACTAGCGGGTACTACGAGCAGTACTTC. The full variable domain, rest sourced from reference TRBV11-2 and TRBJ2-7, is EAGVAQSPRYKIIEKRQSVAFWCNPISGHATLYWYQQILGQGPKLLIQFQNNGVVDDSQLPKDRFSAERLKGVDSTLKIQPAKLEDSAVYLCASSSTSGYYEQYFGPGTRLTVT.

DNA of the CDR3: TGCGCCAGCAGTCCCTGGCTCTCCTACGAGCAGTACTTC. It codes for CASSPWLSYEQYF. The rearrangement links TRBV4-1 to TRBJ2-7; D is undetermined. Germline V gene sequence: CDR1 MGHRA, CDR2 YSYEKL. The V end lost 6 bases, the J end lost 0 bases, and 9 bases lay between the germline ends. This CDR3 has 13 residues.

The chain carries TRBV5-5 and TRBJ2-2; tentative D call: TRBD1 (6 bases). Germline V lookup: CDR1 SGHKS, CDR2 YYEKEE (reference sequence). V lost 0 bases and J 3 bases, leaving 15 bases between the germline ends. The CDR3 has 17 residues. The CDR3 sequence: CASSLVVHREYTGELFF. CDR3 nucleotide sequence: TGTGCCAGCAGCTTGGTAGTTCACAGGGAGTACACCGGGGAGCTGTTTTTT.

The gene calls are TRBV6-2 or TRBV6-3 and TRBJ2-7, with unresolved D. Germline CDR1 is MNHEY and CDR2 is SVGEGT. Trimming cost V 0 bases and J 0 bases, with 12 bases left between them. CDR3 length: 16 residues. The CDR3 protein is CASSYSSTVPSYEQYF. CDR3 coding DNA: TGTGCCAGCAGTTACTCGAGCACAGTACCCTCCTACGAGCAGTACTTC.

The CDR3 DNA reads as TGTGCCAGCAGCTTATTAGATGAGCAGTTCTTC. It specifies CASSLLDEQFF. This rearrangement joins TRBV11-2 to TRBJ2-1; D not certain. This CDR3 comprises 11 residues. The germline V gene has CDR1 SGHAT and CDR2 FQNNGV. V shed 2 bases and J shed 8 bases, with 4 bases lying between them.

This clone was seen ten or more times. J is TRBJ1-3 and V is TRBV5-4; perhaps TRBD1 as D (6 bases). Trimming removed 4 bases at V and 2 bases at J, with 13 bases between. The CDR3 length is 15 residues. Germline CDR1 is SGHNT and CDR2 is YYREEE (reference sequence). This CDR3 is CASSPGPGAGNTIYF. The DNA of the CDR3 is TGTGCCAGCAGCCCTGGACCAGGGGCTGGAAACACCATATATTTT.

The chain has TRBV7-9 and TRBJ1-4; possibly TRBD1 for D (6 bases). CDR1 is SEHNR, CDR2 FQNEAQ, per germline (reference sequence). The CDR3 has 15 residues. The V gene lost 5 bases and the J gene lost 5 bases, with 15 bases spanning the gap. The CDR3 nucleotides are TGTGCCAGCAGCCCCTACAGGGAAACAAATGAAAAACTGTTTTTT. It is translated as CASSPYRETNEKLFF.

The rearrangement joins TRBV6-2 or TRBV6-3 to TRBJ1-5; the D gene is possibly TRBD1 (5 bases). Trimming took 0 bases from V and 1 from J, leaving 13 bases between them. Germline values: CDR1 MNHEY, CDR2 SVGEGT. CDR3 length: 17 residues. The CDR3 DNA reads TGTGCCAGCAGTTACTCGGTCCAGGGTTTAAGCAATCAGCCCCAGCATTTT. Protein: CASSYSVQGLSNQPQHF.

CDR3 nucleotides: TGTGCCAGCAGTAGAACCCCTAGCGGGAGTCCCGGGTACAATGAGCAGTTCTTC. Translation gives CASSRTPSGSPGYNEQFF. This rearrangement joins TRBV2 to TRBJ2-1; 10 bases map to TRBD2. The junction had 14 bases not matched to a gene; V was cut back by 5 bases and J by 4 bases. The CDR3 has 18 amino acids. Per germline, CDR1 SNHLY and CDR2 FYNNEI. Full variable domain (missing parts from reference TRBV2 and TRBJ2-1): EPEVTQTPSHQVTQMGQEVILRCVPISNHLYFYWYRQILGQKVEFLVSFYNNEISEKSEIFDDQFSVERPDGSNFTLKIRSTKLEDSAMYFCASSRTPSGSPGYNEQFFGPGTRLTVL.

The chain links TRBV4-3 to TRBJ2-1, with 9 bases identical to TRBD2. The length of the CDR3 is 16 residues. Germline V gene sequence: CDR1 LGHNA, CDR2 YSLEER. With V trimmed by 0 bases and J by 9 bases, 9 bases remained unmatched. The CDR3 protein is CASSQDLAGGPREQFF. In DNA form, the CDR3 reads TGCGCCAGCAGCCAAGATTTGGCGGGAGGGCCTCGTGAGCAGTTCTTC.

The V call is TRBV5-1, the J call TRBJ1-1; 7 bases are a match to TRBD1. CDR1 and CDR2 (germline): SGHRS, YFSETQ. Unmatched junction bases numbered 15, after V lost 2 bases and J lost 2 bases. This CDR3 is built from 18 residues. This CDR3 is CASSFVGRPGQRNTEAFF. The DNA of the CDR3 is TGCGCCAGCAGCTTTGTTGGTAGGCCGGGACAGAGAAACACTGAAGCTTTCTTT.

The chain employs TRBV18 and TRBJ1-3; a weak D match, TRBD1 (6 bases). CDR1 and CDR2 from the germline V gene are KGHSH and LQKENI. Trimming took off 3 bases at V and 0 bases at J, with 12 bases between the two ends. This CDR3 is built from 16 residues. CDR3: CASSPLDSSSGNTIYF. DNA for the CDR3: TGTGCCAGCTCACCCTTGGACAGTAGCTCTGGAAACACCATATATTTT.